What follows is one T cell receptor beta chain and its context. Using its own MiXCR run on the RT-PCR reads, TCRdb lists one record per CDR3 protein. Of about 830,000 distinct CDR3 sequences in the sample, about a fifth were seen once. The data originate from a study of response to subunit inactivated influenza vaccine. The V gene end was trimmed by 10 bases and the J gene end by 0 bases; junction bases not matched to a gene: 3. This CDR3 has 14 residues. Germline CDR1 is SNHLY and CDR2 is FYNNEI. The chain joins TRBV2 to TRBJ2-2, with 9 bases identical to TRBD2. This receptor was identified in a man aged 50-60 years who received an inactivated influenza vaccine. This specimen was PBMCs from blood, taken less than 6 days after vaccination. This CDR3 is CATGGGANTGELFF. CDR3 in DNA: TGTGCCACGGGCGGGGGGGCGAACACCGGGGAGCTGTTTTTT.